Each of the 3 T cell receptor beta chains below was sequenced from the same sample in a study of early T cells in non-severe SARS-CoV-2 infection. TCRdb fed the 5' RACE reads into MiXCR, producing one record per CDR3 protein. In the table there are tens of thousands of distinct CDR3 sequences, around 12% of which are singletons. The sequenced material came from whole blood. Every receptor here comes from an adult who was a healthcare worker with PCR-confirmed SARS-CoV-2 infection or an uninfected control (not recorded which).

V and J are TRBV4-1 and TRBJ2-7; 7 bases fit TRBD1. Trimming took 6 bases from V and 3 from J; bases not matched to a gene: 11. Germline CDR1 MGHRA, CDR2 YSYEKL. The CDR3 runs to 15 residues. The DNA of the CDR3 is TGCGCCAGCAGTCGCGCCAGGGGACAGATCTACGAGCAGTACTTC. As protein: CASSRARGQIYEQYF.

This clonotype has only a few counts. The V call is TRBV7-2, the J call TRBJ1-2; 9 nucleotides agree with TRBD1. The CDR3 spans 16 residues. The trim removed 4 bases at V and 4 bases at J, leaving 10 bases unmatched. Germline CDR1 is SGHTA and CDR2 is FQGNSA. The CDR3 nucleotides read TGTGCCAGCAGCTCAATTACAGGGGGCGTAATCTATGGCTACACCTTC. This encodes CASSSITGGVIYGYTF.

This sequence joins TRBV5-1 and TRBJ2-5, with D possibly TRBD1 on 5 matching bases. V lost 4 bases to trimming and J lost 4 bases, with 14 bases between them. The CDR3 has 14 residues. Germline values: CDR1 SGHRS, CDR2 YFSETQ. CDR3 nucleotides: TGCGCCAGCAGCCGTTCAGGGCCCCGAGAGACCCAGTACTTC. It specifies CASSRSGPRETQYF.